This T cell receptor beta chain was sequenced during a study of T cells in Graves' hyperthyroidism and ophthalmopathy. This clonotype was recorded many times. As yet, its antigen is unknown. Points from the study as a whole: Among thyroid clonotypes expanded above 0.001, most also appeared in blood.

Amplification of TCR beta CDR3 regions used RNA as the template. Researchers ran a first-round RT-PCR on the TCR CDR3 using the HTBI primer set. TCRdb analysed the multiplex PCR reads with MiXCR anew, one entry per CDR3 protein. The table lists 330,000 or so distinct CDR3 sequences, roughly 20% of them singletons. This receptor was obtained from a woman aged 40 to 50 with Graves' ophthalmopathy. Input material: blood.

CDR3 amino acids: CASTPTGPAYEQYF. CDR3 nucleotide sequence: TGTGCCAGCACCCCGACAGGGCCGGCCTACGAGCAGTACTTC. V usage is TRBV28 and J usage is TRBJ2-7; 7 nucleotides match TRBD1. CDR3 length: 14 amino acids. Unmatched junction bases numbered 8, after V lost 7 bases and J lost 2 bases. Germline V gene data show CDR1 as MDHEN and CDR2 as SYDVKM.